This TCR beta chain was sequenced during a study of blood T cell repertoires in COVID-19. About the research overall: Sample material is recorded as cDNA or gDNA derived from T cells, B-cell-depleted T cells, or PBMCs.

Assay used: immunoSEQ multiplex PCR; TCRdb lists only in-frame clones, some missing. The data show under 450,000 clones, about 89% seen once. The sequencing sample was made of peripheral blood. The receptor comes from a woman between 40 and 50 years old with COVID-19, enrolled during active disease.

CDR3 in DNA: TGCGCCAGCCAGGGGGCCATTGATCAGCCCCAGCATTTT. It yields the protein CASQGAIDQPQHF. The chain combines TRBV5-1 with TRBJ1-5, with TRBD1 matching over 8 bases. The trim removed 7 bases at V and 5 bases at J, leaving 5 bases unmatched. Germline CDR1 SGHRS, CDR2 YFSETQ. This CDR3 region has 13 residues.